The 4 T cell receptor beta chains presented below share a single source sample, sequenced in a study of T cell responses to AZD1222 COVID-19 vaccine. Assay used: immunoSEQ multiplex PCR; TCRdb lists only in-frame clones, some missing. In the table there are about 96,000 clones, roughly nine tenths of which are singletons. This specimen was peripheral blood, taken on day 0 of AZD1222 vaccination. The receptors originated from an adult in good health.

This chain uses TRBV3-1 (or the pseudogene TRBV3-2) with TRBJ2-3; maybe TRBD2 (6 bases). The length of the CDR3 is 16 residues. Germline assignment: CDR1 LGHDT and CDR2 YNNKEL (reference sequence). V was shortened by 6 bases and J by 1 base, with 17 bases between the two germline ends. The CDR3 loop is CASSLSGTGGTDTQYF. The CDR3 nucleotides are TGTGCCAGCAGTCTTAGCGGAACCGGGGGCACAGATACGCAGTATTTT.

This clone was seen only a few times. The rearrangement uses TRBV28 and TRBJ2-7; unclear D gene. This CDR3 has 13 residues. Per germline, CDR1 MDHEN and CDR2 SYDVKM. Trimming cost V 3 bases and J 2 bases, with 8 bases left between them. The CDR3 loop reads CASSLDGTYEQYF. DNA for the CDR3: TGTGCCAGCAGTTTGGACGGAACCTACGAGCAGTACTTC.

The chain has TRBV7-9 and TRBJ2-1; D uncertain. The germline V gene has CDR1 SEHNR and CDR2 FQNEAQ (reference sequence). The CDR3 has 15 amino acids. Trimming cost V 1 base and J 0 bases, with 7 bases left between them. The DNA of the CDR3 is TGTGCCAGCAGCTTAGACGCCAGCTCCTACAATGAGCAGTTCTTC. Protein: CASSLDASSYNEQFF.

The CDR3 loop reads CASSYLAGGINEQFF. The CDR3 DNA follows: TGTGCCAGCAGCTACCTAGCGGGAGGTATTAATGAGCAGTTCTTC. The chain recombines TRBV3-1 (or the pseudogene TRBV3-2) with TRBJ2-1; TRBD2 matches 11 bases. Germline-derived CDR1 and CDR2 are LGHDT and YNNKEL (reference sequence). The V and J ends lost 5 bases and 7 bases, in that order; junction bases with no gene match: 7. This CDR3 region has 15 residues.